The clone carrying this T cell receptor beta chain was found a few times. Its specificity is not known. V lost 6 bases and J lost 1, with 9 bases in between. CDR1 and CDR2 from the germline V gene are SQVTM and ANQGSEA. This CDR3 contains 12 residues. Measured with immunoSEQ multiplex PCR; TCRdb has only the in-frame clones, and not every one. The data show roughly 180,000 clones, with roughly 86% seen just once and about 7.7% held by the top ten. This record comes from a study of cytomegalovirus exposure and HLA in healthy donors. General study findings and limits: Many donors carried some public TCRs, although rarity characterized most TCR sequences. TCR beta chains numbering 164 were designated cytomegalovirus-associated. A few chains tied to CMV proved CMV antigen-specific in vitro.

It was the roughly 130-subject validation cohort, separate from the approximately 620-subject first cohort, to which the donors belonged. The chain couples TRBV29-1 to TRBJ2-5; D is possibly TRBD2 (6 bases). This receptor was obtained from a man aged 30 to 45 in good health and CMV-seropositive. The specimen was PBMCs. CDR3 sequence: CSVTGLQETQYF. The CDR3 DNA reads TGCAGCGTAACGGGACTCCAAGAGACCCAGTACTTC.